This TCR beta chain was identified in a study of blood T cells in healthy people across ages (dated by TCRdb to the mid-2010s). Some background on the complete study: Template switching captured roughly one uniquely barcoded TCR beta cDNA molecule per two T cells in model experiments. The donors were divided into four age groups: young (average around 15 years), middle-aged (about 39), aged (roughly 60) and long-lived (roughly 88). The study analyzed two additional independent replicas of 1 million unique cDNA reads from the same blood draw for two donors, one aged 18 to 29 and one aged 80 or older. To avoid experimental bias, donors of different ages were distributed randomly across sequencing lanes. To track age-related changes in TCR beta repertoire diversity, the study relied on deep sequencing normalized with unique cDNA molecular identifiers.

Library construction relied on 5' RACE. The data were produced on an Illumina HiSeq 2500. A second PCR of roughly 6 to 11 cycles was run with a J-beta primer mix and a sample-barcoded 5' primer. Each TCR beta cDNA molecule received a unique molecular identifier from a template-switch 5' adaptor carrying 12 random nucleotides. Each sample yielded at least 2.5 million CDR3-containing paired-end reads. The Mint cDNA synthesis kit, primed by a TRBC-specific oligonucleotide, was used to synthesize first-strand cDNA from all RNA. Following uracil-DNA glycosylase treatment, all cDNA underwent a first 18-cycle PCR with the universal primers M1SS and BC2_uni_R. Per the authors' processing: Normalization of each sample was performed by random selection of 1 million high-quality reads, each carrying a distinct molecular identifier. Reads sharing molecular identifiers were discarded rather than binned into consensus sequences. MiTCR, set to a Q25 quality threshold and the strictest error-elimination algorithm, was used for CDR3 identification, clonotype clustering and error correction. A nonparametric unseen species model using Euler transformation provided a lower-bound estimate of total TCR beta diversity. Using fastp trimming at Q25 and MiXCR clonotype assembly, TCRdb reanalyzed the public sequencing data and kept in-frame beta chains. Entries that share a CDR3 protein sequence are merged under the most common genes and DNA. None of the V and J calls come from the authors' own analysis; TCRdb made them. The sample profile shows about 1,600,000 distinct CDR3 sequences; around 39% of them were found once. Jointly, the top ten make up around 8% of the sample.

The research as a whole found: A strong correlation was found between observed TCR beta diversity and the percentage of naive T cells measured by flow cytometry. Donor CMV infection status was unknown, potentially confounding age-related changes in expanded clonotypes. Estimates of total diversity from one million sequenced T cells were regarded as lower bounds and underestimates. Conclusive comparison of naive and antigen-experienced compartments was prevented by the profiling of bulk unsorted PBMCs. Observed TCR beta diversity per million T cells fell roughly linearly with age, and a significant reduction was already apparent by age around 40. Compared with the aged group, the long-lived group had more naive CD4+ T cells, fewer expanded clones and increased TCR diversity, suggesting age selection.

The donors were roughly 38 Caucasian individuals from Russia, aged roughly 6 to 90 years, who were systemically healthy. Each donor gave roughly 11 milliliters of peripheral blood, drawn into EDTA-treated Vacutainer tubes. PBMCs were isolated by Ficoll-Paque density-gradient centrifugation, with at least 7 million obtained per sample. Total RNA, at least 6 micrograms per sample, was extracted from PBMCs with Trizol reagent. The percentages of naive CD45RAhigh/CD27high T cells were determined by flow cytometry on a PBMC aliquot from every donor. As concerns this clonotype: There is no known antigen for this receptor. Base qualities were left out, and no much larger clone turns up one base away.

The germline V gene supplies CDR1 ENHRY and CDR2 SYGVKD. Including cysteine and phenylalanine, the CDR3 has 17 amino acids. The retained sequence is limited to the CDR3, 51 bases, with the frame set at the first base. V drops 2 bases and J drops 2 bases, leaving 16 bases in between. The clonotype was recovered from a woman under 30 in good health. The specimen was blood. The rearrangement combines TRBV10-3 with TRBJ2-4; the D gene cannot be named for sure. The DNA sequence is TGTGCCATCAGTGAGACGCCTCTGGGATCCACCAAAAACATTCAGTACTTC. It is translated as CAISETPLGSTKNIQYF.